This T cell receptor (beta chain) is drawn from a study of regulatory T cells in long-lasting Graves disease. Whole-study results and caveats: Lower TCR diversity was seen in persistent Graves' patients than in newly diagnosed ones. With persistent disease, TRBV28, TRBJ1-2 and TRBJ2-5 were the favored segments.

There are 14 residues in the CDR3. V was pared by 5 bases and J by 7 bases, with 7 bases of the junction left unmatched. Germline CDR1 reads SGHAT; CDR2 reads FQNNGV. Relying on iRepertoire HTBI primers and Arm-PCR of CDR3 regions, the team built TCR beta libraries. One entry per CDR3 protein results from TCRdb running MiXCR on the multiplex PCR reads. Of 700,000 or so distinct CDR3 sequences listed, around 30% are singletons. The sample holds many counts of this clonotype. Antigen: not known. Documented time point: persistent/refractory GD, antithyroid drugs over 5 years with positive TRAb. The authors made the TCR library using RNA they extracted from PBMCs. The peripheral blood volume drawn was about 10 milliliters, and it was collected into EDTA tubes.

This chain joins TRBV11-2 and TRBJ1-5; 8 bases align to TRBD1. The TCR sequence derives from a female donor with Graves disease. This material consisted of peripheral blood mononuclear cells (PBMCs), taken when the disease was refractory, from a patient treated with antithyroid drugs. Written as DNA, the CDR3 is TGTGCCAGCAGCCAGTCCACAGGGGGACAGCCCCAGCATTTT. This gives the protein CASSQSTGGQPQHF.